What follows describes a single T cell receptor (beta chain). The data belong to a study of blood T cell repertoires in COVID-19. The wider study: Whether acute or convalescent, the COVID-19 samples came from the United States, Italy and Spain. T cells, B-cell-depleted T cells, or PBMCs provided the cDNA or gDNA that served as material.

The CDR3 runs 14 residues. The V gene's germline CDR1 is SGHKS and CDR2 YYEKEE (reference sequence). V gave up 0 bases and J gave up 5 bases, with 11 bases separating them. Per the original data handling: Estimation of nucleated cell counts relied on the amplification of reference gene primers. Only in-frame clones appear in the TCRdb table, and some are missing; sequencing was by immunoSEQ multiplex PCR. The DNA was the basis for D and trimming; V, J and clone size are from that table. Among some 300,000 clones listed, 88% were seen once. Source material: peripheral blood. This TCR was recovered from a woman aged 25-40 years who had recovered from COVID-19. The chain is built from TRBV5-5 and TRBJ1-2; possibly TRBD1 for D (5 bases). The CDR3 protein is CASSLEQAIYGYTF. Written as DNA, the CDR3 is TGTGCCAGCAGCTTGGAACAGGCGATTTATGGCTACACCTTC.